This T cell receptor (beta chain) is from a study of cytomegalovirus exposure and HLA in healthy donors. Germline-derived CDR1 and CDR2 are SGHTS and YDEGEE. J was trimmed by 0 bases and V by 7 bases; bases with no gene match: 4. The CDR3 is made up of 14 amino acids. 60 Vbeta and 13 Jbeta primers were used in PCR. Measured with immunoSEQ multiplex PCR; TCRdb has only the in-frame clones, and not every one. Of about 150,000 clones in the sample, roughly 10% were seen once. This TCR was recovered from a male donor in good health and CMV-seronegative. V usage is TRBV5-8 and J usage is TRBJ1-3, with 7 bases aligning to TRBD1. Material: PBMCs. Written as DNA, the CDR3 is TGTGCCAGCTTCCGGGACAGCTCTGGAAACACCATATATTTT. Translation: CASFRDSSGNTIYF.